This record looks at one T cell receptor beta chain sequence and its context. In the PCR, 60 Vbeta and 13 Jbeta primers were used. Sequencing used immunoSEQ multiplex PCR; TCRdb keeps in-frame clones, though not all of them. Recorded here are approximately 110,000 clones; the top ten clones represent under 3.5%. These data belong to a study of cytomegalovirus exposure and HLA in healthy donors. The CDR3 contains 14 residues. J gave up 3 bases and V 1 base, and 2 bases lay outside the gene matches. CDR1 is LNHDA and CDR2 is SQIVND in the germline V gene (reference sequence). The sequenced sample consisted of PBMCs. This receptor was obtained from a man aged 25-45 years in good health and CMV-seronegative. The chain couples TRBV19 to TRBJ2-7; 8 positions agree with TRBD1. DNA of the CDR3: TGTGCCAGTAGTATAGGGACAGGGAGCTACGAGCAGTACTTC. This encodes CASSIGTGSYEQYF.